Following are 30 T cell receptor beta chains from one sample sequenced in a study of cytomegalovirus exposure and HLA in healthy donors. Both 60 Vbeta primers and 13 Jbeta primers went into the PCR. The table came from immunoSEQ multiplex PCR; TCRdb's copy has only in-frame clones and leaves some out. The sample includes 150,000 to 200,000 clones, more than 70% of them seen just once. Sequencing used PBMCs. Receptors were obtained from a woman aged 40-49 years in good health and CMV-seronegative.

The V call is TRBV18, the J call TRBJ1-1; 7 nucleotides agree with TRBD1. The CDR3 spans 14 residues. The germline CDR1 and CDR2 sequences are KGHSH and LQKENI. The J segment lost 1 base and the V segment lost 2 bases, leaving 1 base of the junction unmatched. The CDR3: CASSPGQANTEAFF. The CDR3 DNA reads as TGTGCCAGCTCACCAGGACAGGCGAACACTGAAGCTTTCTTT. Drawing the rest from reference TRBV18 and TRBJ1-1, the complete variable domain is NAGVMQNPRHLVRRRGQEARLRCSPMKGHSHVYWYRQLPEEGLKFMVYLQKENIIDESGMPKERFSAEFPKEGPSILRIQQVVRGDSAAYFCASSPGQANTEAFFGQGTRLTVV.

The chain combines TRBV7-9 with TRBJ1-2, with D unclear. Trimming shortened V by 8 bases and J by 5 bases, and 18 bases separated the two germline ends. Germline V gene data show CDR1 as SEHNR and CDR2 as FQNEAQ (reference sequence). The CDR3 sequence is 14 residues long. The CDR3 region is CASSEGGLGYGYTF. DNA for the CDR3: TGTGCCAGCTCAGAGGGTGGCCTCGGGTATGGCTACACCTTC.

This chain uses TRBV7-2 with TRBJ2-1, with 8 bases identical to TRBD1. The CDR3 is 15 amino acids. Germline assignment: CDR1 SGHTA and CDR2 FQGNSA. V was clipped by 5 bases and J by 7 bases; unmatched bases: 10. The CDR3 is CASSLWTGPVNEQFF. The CDR3 nucleotides read TGTGCCAGCAGCCTCTGGACAGGGCCCGTGAATGAGCAGTTCTTC.

The CDR3 is CASSLRGRSTDTQYF. The CDR3 nucleotides read TGTGCCAGCAGCCTTCGCGGGAGGAGCACAGATACGCAGTATTTT. The rearrangement links TRBV11-3 to TRBJ2-3; 8 bases map to TRBD2. The J segment lost 0 bases and the V segment lost 5 bases, leaving 4 bases of the junction unmatched. This CDR3 is built from 15 residues. The germline CDR1 and CDR2 sequences are SGHNT and YENEEA.

The chain uses TRBV29-1 and TRBJ1-2; D call uncertain. V was trimmed by 2 bases and J by 0 bases, leaving 4 bases between them. The CDR3 has 12 residues. Germline CDR1 and CDR2: SQVTM and ANQGSEA. For the CDR3, the DNA is TGCAGCGTTGAATCCTCTAACTATGGCTACACCTTC. Translating it yields CSVESSNYGYTF.

This clone has more than one count but fewer than ten. A read error may account for a junction end that differs from germline. The chain has TRBV7-9 and TRBJ1-2; 7 bases fit TRBD1. CDR1 and CDR2 (germline): SEHNR, FQNEAQ (reference sequence). There are 11 residues in the CDR3. CDR3 sequence: CSSSRQGGYTF. CDR3 coding DNA: TGTTCCAGCAGCAGACAGGGTGGCTACACCTTC.

This chain uses TRBV27 with TRBJ2-1; weak D call: TRBD2 (6 bases). The V gene's germline CDR1 is MNHEY and CDR2 SMNVEV (reference sequence). The CDR3 is 16 residues long. Between the trimmed V and J ends, which lost 5 bases and 7 bases, there was a span of 21 bases. The CDR3 nucleotides are TGTGCCAGCAGTAGGGGTGCTGGGGCGGGAAGAAATGAGCAGTTCTTC. Its protein is CASSRGAGAGRNEQFF.

This clone was picked up a small number of times. The chain is built from TRBV7-8 and TRBJ2-2; TRBD2 aligns across 9 bases. J gave up 4 bases and V 3 bases, and 3 bases lay outside the gene matches. Germline lookup yields CDR1 SGHVS and CDR2 FQNEAQ. This CDR3 contains 15 residues. CDR3: CASSFAGGGTGELFF. CDR3 nucleotides: TGTGCCAGCAGCTTTGCGGGAGGGGGCACCGGGGAGCTGTTTTTT.

J is TRBJ1-2 and V is TRBV11-3; perhaps TRBD1 as D (5 bases). Looked up from germline, CDR1 is SGHNT and CDR2 is YENEEA. V was shortened by 5 bases and J by 7 bases, with 14 bases between the two germline ends. The CDR3 extends over 13 amino acids. The chain's CDR3 is CASSPSWGVGYTF. For the CDR3, the DNA is TGTGCCAGCAGCCCCTCCTGGGGGGTTGGCTACACCTTC. Variable domain in full (rest from reference TRBV11-3 and TRBJ1-2): EAGVVQSPRYKIIEKKQPVAFWCNPISGHNTLYWYLQNLGQGPELLIRYENEEAVDDSQLPKDRFSAERLKGVDSTLKIQPAELGDSAVYLCASSPSWGVGYTFGSGTRLTVV.

In its sample, this clone was seen a few times. The chain has TRBV7-9 and TRBJ2-3, with D uncertain. V was shortened by 5 bases and J by 2 bases, with 14 bases between the two germline ends. In germline, CDR1 is SEHNR, CDR2 FQNEAQ (reference sequence). The CDR3 runs to 15 residues. The CDR3 sequence is CASSLSNPYTDTQYF. Here the CDR3 DNA reads TGTGCCAGCAGCCTTAGCAACCCCTACACAGATACGCAGTATTTT.

The chain couples TRBV7-2 to TRBJ2-7; no clear D gene. V dropped 2 bases and J dropped 6 bases, with 8 bases sitting between them. Per the germline V gene, CDR1 is SGHTA and CDR2 is FQGNSA. The length of the CDR3 is 12 residues. CDR3 in DNA: TGTGCCAGCAGCTTAATCCCTCTCGAGCAGTACTTC. Amino acids: CASSLIPLEQYF.

The gene calls are TRBV6-6 and TRBJ2-7; 9 bases align to TRBD2. Germline lookup yields CDR1 MNHNY and CDR2 SVGAGI (reference sequence). This CDR3 spans 16 amino acids. With 0 bases clipped from V and 4 bases from J, the junction kept 7 bases outside the gene matches. CDR3 nucleotide sequence: TGTGCCAGCAGTTACTCGCGGTCTAGCGGGACTTACGAGCAGTACGTC. Translation: CASSYSRSSGTYEQYV.

The genes are TRBV18 and TRBJ1-5; 9 bases are a match to TRBD1. The CDR3 is 14 amino acids. CDR1 KGHSH and CDR2 LQKENI come from the germline V gene. J was trimmed by 5 bases and V by 6 bases; bases with no gene match: 5. For the CDR3, the DNA is TGTGCCAGCTCCCTACGGACAGGGGATCAGCCCCAGCATTTT. Protein sequence: CASSLRTGDQPQHF.

The chain couples TRBV11-1 to TRBJ2-1; 7 positions match TRBD2. The CDR3 is 15 amino acids. Germline V lookup: CDR1 SGHAT, CDR2 FQDESV (reference sequence). Trimming cost V 4 bases and J 8 bases; bases outside gene matches: 11. CDR3 region: CASSSGRVVSDEQFF. CDR3 in DNA: TGTGCCAGCAGCTCAGGGAGGGTGGTGTCGGATGAGCAGTTCTTC.

The rearrangement joins TRBV5-1 to TRBJ2-1, with TRBD2 matching over 8 bases. The CDR3 spans 12 residues. Germline CDR1 and CDR2: SGHRS and YFSETQ. V gave up 9 bases and J gave up 11 bases; unmatched junction bases: 10. The CDR3 region is CATSLLAGKQFF. Written as DNA, the CDR3 is TGCGCCACTTCCCTCCTAGCGGGCAAGCAGTTCTTC.

This clone was observed once. The rearrangement joins TRBV18 to TRBJ1-3; tentative D call: TRBD1 (6 bases). Germline CDR1 is KGHSH and CDR2 is LQKENI. The CDR3 has 16 residues. V was trimmed by 3 bases and J by 0 bases, leaving 12 bases between them. The CDR3 protein is CASSPMTGNSGNTIYF. The CDR3 DNA follows: TGTGCCAGCTCACCGATGACAGGCAACTCTGGAAACACCATATATTTT.

Regarding this clone: The same CDR3 is also encoded by other DNA sequences in this sample. The rearrangement joins TRBV14 to TRBJ2-1; the match to TRBD2 covers 11 bases. CDR3 length: 15 residues. V gave up 4 bases and J gave up 5 bases; unmatched junction bases: 4. Germline-derived CDR1 and CDR2 are SGHDN and FVKESK. The CDR3 DNA is TGTGCCAGCAGCCCAAGACTAGCGGGACACAATGAGCAGTTCTTC. It specifies CASSPRLAGHNEQFF.

This chain links TRBV5-4 with TRBJ2-3; tentative D call: TRBD2 (6 bases). Deletions cut 1 base from V and 9 bases from J, with 15 bases between. This CDR3 has 14 amino acids. Germline lookup yields CDR1 SGHNT and CDR2 YYREEE (reference sequence). CDR3 sequence (DNA): TGTGCCAGCAGCTTGAGGTCGGGAGTGGGGACGCAGTATTTT. Amino acids: CASSLRSGVGTQYF. Supplemented by reference TRBV5-4 and TRBJ2-3, the full variable domain reads ETGVTQSPTHLIKTRGQQVTLRCSSQSGHNTVSWYQQALGQGPQFIFQYYREEENGRGNFPPRFSGLQFPNYSSELNVNALELDDSALYLCASSLRSGVGTQYFGPGTRLTVL.

This clone was seen a handful of times. The chain recombines TRBV21-1 with TRBJ2-1; the table's D call of TRBD2 was not tested on the DNA. TRBV21-1 is shown as a pseudogene. The CDR3 length is 20 residues. DNA of the CDR3: TGTGCCAGCAGCAAAGGTGTCCCTAGACCCCTTGATTGCTCCTACAATGAGCAGTTCTTC. It encodes CASSKGVPRPLDCSYNEQFF.

In its sample, this clone was seen a few times. This chain joins TRBV19 and TRBJ1-5; perhaps TRBD1 as D (5 bases). The germline CDR1 and CDR2 sequences are LNHDA and SQIVND (reference sequence). The CDR3 spans 17 residues. Trimming pared 5 bases from V and 0 bases from J, leaving 17 bases between. This CDR3 is CASSSRQIPYSNQPQHF. CDR3 in DNA: TGTGCCAGTAGTTCGCGACAGATTCCGTATAGCAATCAGCCCCAGCATTTT.

The chain is built from TRBV15 and TRBJ1-2, with D perhaps matching TRBD1 (5 bases). The ends were cut back, 9 bases at V and 4 bases at J, with 15 bases in the middle. Germline V gives CDR1 LNHNV, CDR2 YYDKDF (reference sequence). This CDR3 comprises 13 residues. This CDR3 is CATARRGTYGYTF. The CDR3 DNA is TGTGCCACGGCAAGGCGGGGGACCTATGGCTACACCTTC.

This clone was counted only a few times. V usage is TRBV7-2 and J usage is TRBJ2-3; weak D call: TRBD2 (5 bases). Germline loops: CDR1 SGHTA, CDR2 FQGNSA. The CDR3 has 14 residues. Deletions cut 5 bases from V and 1 base from J, with 10 bases between. The CDR3, as DNA: TGTGCCAGCAGCCGAGGACTTGGCACAGATACGCAGTATTTT. It translates to CASSRGLGTDTQYF.

As to this clone: Because the CDR3's place on the DNA is in doubt, the DNA is left out and the CDR3 is given as listed by TCRdb. This sequence joins TRBV21-1 and TRBJ2-7; the table's TRBD2 call for D was not verified on the DNA. TRBV21-1 is reported as a pseudogene. Ends included, the CDR3 has 17 residues. The CDR3 loop is CASSKYLCGRLSYEQYV.

As DNA, the CDR3 is TGCGCCAGCAGCCAAGAGCGAGGGGGCTGGTACGAGCAGTACTTC. This encodes CASSQERGGWYEQYF. This rearrangement joins TRBV4-3 to TRBJ2-5; the match to TRBD1 covers 7 bases. The DNA end is a closer match to TRBJ2-7, so the J assignment may be wrong. CDR3 length equals 15 residues. The germline V gene has CDR1 LGHNA and CDR2 YSLEER.

V gene TRBV27 combines with J gene TRBJ2-5, with 7 bases aligning to TRBD2. With 8 bases clipped from V and 4 bases from J, the junction kept 10 bases outside the gene matches. The germline CDR1 and CDR2 sequences are MNHEY and SMNVEV (reference sequence). The CDR3 spans 14 residues. CDR3 protein: CASSLGEGSETQYF. CDR3 DNA sequence: TGTGCCAGCTCCCTTGGGGAGGGTTCAGAGACCCAGTACTTC.

V gene TRBV27 combines with J gene TRBJ2-1; 8 bases fit TRBD2. Germline trimming cut 7 bases from V and 5 bases from J; bases unmatched to any gene: 13. The CDR3 runs 16 residues. CDR1 and CDR2 from the germline V gene are MNHEY and SMNVEV (reference sequence). In nucleotides, the CDR3 is TGTGCCAGCAAACCTTCAGCGGGAGAAAAGGACAATGAGCAGTTCTTC. Residues: CASKPSAGEKDNEQFF.

CDR3 DNA: TGTGCCAGCAGCTCAAACCAGGGGGCCTCGGAGACCCAGTACTTC. This gives the protein CASSSNQGASETQYF. The V and J genes are TRBV11-2 and TRBJ2-5; 8 bases line up with TRBD1. Germline values: CDR1 SGHAT, CDR2 FQNNGV. V shed 4 bases and J 5 bases; nucleotides not matched to a gene: 9. The length of the CDR3 is 15 residues.

This chain joins TRBV5-1 and TRBJ2-5; D gene unclear. CDR3 length equals 13 residues. Germline lookup yields CDR1 SGHRS and CDR2 YFSETQ. Trimming took 4 bases from V and 0 from J, leaving 7 bases between them. The CDR3 DNA sequence: TGCGCCAGCAGCGCAGGCAACCAAGAGACCCAGTACTTC. Its translation: CASSAGNQETQYF. The full variable domain, with the rest looked up from reference TRBV5-1 and TRBJ2-5, is KAGVTQTPRYLIKTRGQQVTLSCSPISGHRSVSWYQQTPGQGLQFLFEYFSETQRNKGNFPGRFSGRQFSNSRSEMNVSTLELGDSALYLCASSAGNQETQYFGPGTRLLVL.

The chain employs TRBV2 and TRBJ2-3; D may be TRBD2 (5 bases). V dropped 1 base and J dropped 0 bases, with 8 bases sitting between them. This CDR3 region has 15 residues. From germline, CDR1 is SNHLY and CDR2 FYNNEI. DNA of the CDR3: TGTGCCAGCAGTGAAGAGGGAGATAGCACAGATACGCAGTATTTT. This encodes CASSEEGDSTDTQYF.

The chain has TRBV5-8 and TRBJ1-5; 7 nucleotides match TRBD1. J was trimmed by 3 bases and V by 5 bases; bases with no gene match: 8. CDR3 length equals 15 residues. The germline CDR1 and CDR2 sequences are SGHTS and YDEGEE. The DNA of the CDR3 is TGTGCCAGCAGATCGACAGGGCTCATCAATCAGCCCCAGCATTTT. Protein: CASRSTGLINQPQHF.